This TCR beta chain derives from a study of CD8 T cells in ankylosing spondylitis. TCRdb reanalysed the 5' RACE reads using MiXCR and keeps one entry per CDR3 protein. The sample lists a few hundred thousand distinct CDR3 sequences, about 18% occurring once. The CDR3 runs to 14 residues. V lost 0 bases to trimming and J lost 0 bases, with 6 bases between them. From germline, CDR1 is LGHNA and CDR2 YSLEER. The genes are TRBV4-3 and TRBJ2-7; D is unclear. Source material: blood, either unsorted or a sorted T cell fraction (not recorded which). This receptor was taken from a male donor with ankylosing spondylitis or in good health (not recorded which). The CDR3 loop reads CASSQDRLSYEQYF. As DNA, the CDR3 is TGCGCCAGCAGCCAAGACAGACTCTCCTACGAGCAGTACTTC.